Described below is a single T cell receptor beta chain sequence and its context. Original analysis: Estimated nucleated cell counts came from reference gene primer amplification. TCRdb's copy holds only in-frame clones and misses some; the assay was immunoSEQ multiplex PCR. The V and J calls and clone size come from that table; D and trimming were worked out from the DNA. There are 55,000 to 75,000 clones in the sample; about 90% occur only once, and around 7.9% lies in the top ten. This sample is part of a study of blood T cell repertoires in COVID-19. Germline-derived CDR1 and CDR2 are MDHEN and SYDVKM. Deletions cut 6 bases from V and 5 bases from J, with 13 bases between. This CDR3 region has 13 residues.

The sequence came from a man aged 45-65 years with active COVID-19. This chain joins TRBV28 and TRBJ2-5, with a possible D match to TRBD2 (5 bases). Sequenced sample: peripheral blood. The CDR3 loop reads CASRLTGGETQYF. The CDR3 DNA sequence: TGTGCCAGCAGGTTAACCGGAGGCGAGACCCAGTACTTC.